Presented here are 5 T cell receptor beta chains from one specimen sequenced in a study of CD8 T cells in ankylosing spondylitis. From the 5' RACE reads, TCRdb called clonotypes with MiXCR, one entry per CDR3 protein. The table includes 100,000 to 150,000 distinct CDR3 sequences, roughly 11% detected once. Sequencing was performed on blood, either unsorted or a sorted T cell fraction (not recorded which). The receptors shown here come from a female donor with ankylosing spondylitis or in good health (not recorded which).

This clonotype came up many times. V gene TRBV5-1 combines with J gene TRBJ2-1; D possibly corresponds to TRBD1 (5 bases). Germline V lookup: CDR1 SGHRS, CDR2 YFSETQ. This CDR3 is built from 14 residues. The V gene lost 4 bases and the J gene lost 4 bases, with 12 bases spanning the gap. CDR3 sequence (DNA): TGCGCCAGCAGCCACAGGACGCTATACAATGAGCAGTTCTTC. Its translation is CASSHRTLYNEQFF.

This clonotype has at least ten counts. The rearrangement uses TRBV20-1 and TRBJ1-2, with D unresolved. Trimming took off 0 bases at V and 3 bases at J, with 8 bases between the two ends. The CDR3 covers 13 residues. Germline loops: CDR1 DFQATT, CDR2 SNEGSKA (reference sequence). The CDR3 sequence: CSARDTGYYGYTF. In nucleotides, the CDR3 is TGCAGTGCTAGAGATACCGGGTACTATGGCTACACCTTC.

This clonotype was found many times. The genes are TRBV20-1 and TRBJ2-5; TRBD1 might be the D (6 bases). The CDR3 consists of 14 residues. From germline, CDR1 is DFQATT and CDR2 SNEGSKA (reference sequence). The V end was cut by 8 bases, the J end by 0 bases, with 16 bases between. Here the CDR3 DNA reads TGCAGTTCCAGGGACATACTGTACCAAGAGACCCAGTACTTC. The encoded protein is CSSRDILYQETQYF.

This clonotype showed up many times. The chain links TRBV5-1 to TRBJ1-1; 7 bases fit TRBD1. The V gene's germline CDR1 is SGHRS and CDR2 YFSETQ. This CDR3 region has 13 residues. V lost 4 bases, J lost 4 bases, and 4 bases stayed unmatched. The CDR3 spells CASSVGQVTEAFF. CDR3 sequence (DNA): TGCGCCAGCAGCGTTGGACAGGTCACTGAAGCTTTCTTT.

The table lists this clonotype with many counts. The V call is TRBV5-1, the J call TRBJ1-1, with TRBD1 matching 10 bases. The ends lost 1 base at V and 7 bases at J; junction bases unmatched: 7. The V gene's germline CDR1 is SGHRS and CDR2 YFSETQ. The CDR3 runs 15 residues. CDR3 nucleotides: TGCGCCAGCAGCTTGATGCTGGGACAGGGGATTGAAGCTTTCTTT. This translates into CASSLMLGQGIEAFF.